The 30 T cell receptor beta chains given below trace back to one sample, sequenced in a study of cytomegalovirus exposure and HLA in healthy donors. Assay used: immunoSEQ multiplex PCR; TCRdb lists only in-frame clones, some missing. The sample lists 150,000 to 200,000 clones; around nine tenths were seen once. Sequenced sample: PBMCs. The receptors shown here come from a man aged 25 to 45 in good health and CMV-seropositive.

The V and J genes are TRBV11-2 and TRBJ1-1; unclear D gene. V lost 3 bases to trimming and J lost 4 bases, with 9 bases between them. The germline CDR1 and CDR2 sequences are SGHAT and FQNNGV. The CDR3 consists of 13 residues. The CDR3 region is CASSFVSGTEAFF. The CDR3 DNA reads TGTGCCAGCAGCTTCGTATCGGGCACTGAAGCTTTCTTT.

The table lists this clone with a few counts. The chain links TRBV19 to TRBJ1-6; D gene uncertain. The germline CDR1 and CDR2 sequences are LNHDA and SQIVND (reference sequence). This CDR3 has 13 amino acids. Trimming removed 3 bases from V and 11 bases from J, with 11 bases in between. CDR3 bases: TGTGCCAGTAGTATGCAAGTTCAAACACCCCTCCACTTT. This codes for CASSMQVQTPLHF.

This chain uses TRBV6-5 with TRBJ2-5; D perhaps matches TRBD1 (6 bases). Germline CDR1 is MNHEY and CDR2 is SVGAGI. Between the trimmed V and J ends, which lost 7 bases and 5 bases, there was a span of 11 bases. The CDR3 is 12 amino acids. CDR3: CASTTGLETQYF. For the CDR3, the DNA is TGTGCCAGCACCACAGGGCTTGAGACCCAGTACTTC.

The gene calls are TRBV7-3 and TRBJ2-3; no clear D. Trimming took off 2 bases at V and 4 bases at J, with 10 bases between the two ends. The germline CDR1 and CDR2 sequences are SGHTA and FQGTGA. This CDR3 is built from 14 residues. CDR3 in amino acids: CASSLQSGPDTQYF. CDR3 coding DNA: TGTGCCAGCAGCTTACAATCGGGCCCAGATACGCAGTATTTT.

This chain links TRBV5-1 with TRBJ2-7; D assignment may be TRBD1 or TRBD2 (6 bases each). The CDR3 runs to 14 residues. The germline CDR1 and CDR2 sequences are SGHRS and YFSETQ. Trimming left V 0 bases short and J 2 bases short, with 9 bases between. This CDR3 reads CASSLEGGTYEQYF. The CDR3 nucleotides read TGCGCCAGCAGCTTGGAGGGGGGCACCTACGAGCAGTACTTC.

A single count supports this clone. V usage is TRBV15 and J usage is TRBJ2-7; the D is unclear. The germline V gene encodes CDR1 LNHNV and CDR2 YYDKDF (reference sequence). V was pared by 3 bases and J by 0 bases, with 15 bases between. The CDR3 extends over 16 amino acids. This chain's CDR3 is CATSRVPGLSSYEQYF. For the CDR3, the DNA is TGTGCCACCAGCAGGGTACCTGGCCTAAGCTCCTACGAGCAGTACTTC.

This chain connects TRBV7-3 to TRBJ1-2; D gene unclear. Per germline, CDR1 SGHTA and CDR2 FQGTGA. The CDR3 extends over 14 amino acids. Trimming removed 2 bases from V and 6 bases from J, with 13 bases in between. CDR3 residues: CASSLGPLSHGYTF. The CDR3 DNA reads TGTGCCAGCAGCTTAGGACCTCTTTCGCATGGCTACACCTTC.

The J gene is TRBJ2-5, the V gene TRBV5-1; 7 bases agree with TRBD2. CDR3 length: 16 amino acids. V shed 0 bases, J shed 2 bases, and the junction held 7 bases outside the gene matches. Germline CDR1 is SGHRS and CDR2 is YFSETQ. The CDR3 is CASSLAGLAEQETQYF. CDR3 nucleotides: TGCGCCAGCAGCTTGGCTGGGCTAGCGGAGCAAGAGACCCAGTACTTC.

As DNA, the CDR3 is TGTGCCAGCTTCGGCGGGGGAGGTCCAGATACGCAGTATTTT. Its protein product is CASFGGGGPDTQYF. This sequence joins TRBV27 and TRBJ2-3, with TRBD2 matching 7 bases. This CDR3 has 14 residues. CDR1 MNHEY and CDR2 SMNVEV come from the germline V gene (reference sequence). V shed 8 bases and J 4 bases; nucleotides not matched to a gene: 9.

The V gene is TRBV19, the J gene TRBJ2-5, with 7 bases identical to TRBD2. The J segment lost 11 bases and the V segment lost 4 bases, leaving 16 bases of the junction unmatched. The CDR3 totals 15 residues. Per the germline V gene, CDR1 is LNHDA and CDR2 is SQIVND (reference sequence). CDR3 bases: TGTGCCAGTAGTACCGTGGGGAGCGGGGCAGAGGAGCAGTACTTC. Translated, it gives CASSTVGSGAEEQYF.

The rearrangement uses TRBV6-5 and TRBJ1-5; D remains ambiguous. Trimming cost V 5 bases and J 5 bases, with 7 bases left between them. The germline V gene encodes CDR1 MNHEY and CDR2 SVGAGI. The CDR3 spans 12 residues. Here the CDR3 DNA reads TGTGCCAGCAGTCACCGGGATCAGCCCCAGCATTTT. This encodes CASSHRDQPQHF.

This clone was counted a few times. This sequence joins TRBV29-1 and TRBJ1-2; tentative D call: TRBD1 (6 bases). There are 14 residues in the CDR3. CDR1 SQVTM and CDR2 ANQGSEA come from the germline V gene. V was shortened by 6 bases and J by 6 bases, with 20 bases between the two germline ends. The CDR3, as DNA: TGCAGCGTGGGGGGCCGGGGTGCCATCAATGGCTACACCTTC. It is translated as CSVGGRGAINGYTF.

V gene TRBV6-1 combines with J gene TRBJ1-2, with a possible D match to TRBD1 (5 bases). The germline V and J ends were trimmed by 2 bases and 2 bases, with 9 bases remaining between them. The CDR3 consists of 14 residues. CDR1 and CDR2 (germline): MNHNS, SASEGT. Here the CDR3 DNA reads TGTGCCAGCAGTGAACCGGGACCAAACTATGGCTACACCTTC. It codes for CASSEPGPNYGYTF.

The V and J genes are TRBV11-2 and TRBJ2-5, with 7 positions matching TRBD2. With V trimmed by 2 bases and J by 1 base, 7 bases remained unmatched. CDR1 SGHAT and CDR2 FQNNGV come from the germline V gene. This CDR3 comprises 16 residues. The CDR3 DNA is TGTGCCAGCAGCTTAAGCCCGGGACTACTCCAAGAGACCCAGTACTTC. Its translation: CASSLSPGLLQETQYF.

The sample holds a few counts of this clone. The chain carries TRBV7-9 and TRBJ2-1, with D hard to call. Germline V gene data show CDR1 as SEHNR and CDR2 as FQNEAQ (reference sequence). The CDR3 loop spans 14 amino acids. V was shortened by 0 bases and J by 4 bases, with 7 bases between the two germline ends. CDR3: CASSLATNYNEQFF. CDR3 sequence (DNA): TGTGCCAGCAGCTTAGCGACGAATTACAATGAGCAGTTCTTC.

The chain is built from TRBV11-1 and TRBJ1-1; 10 bases map to TRBD1. Germline lookup yields CDR1 SGHAT and CDR2 FQDESV (reference sequence). This CDR3 region has 18 residues. J was trimmed by 0 bases and V by 3 bases; bases with no gene match: 10. CDR3 protein: CASSFRSPTGGMNTEAFF. Here the CDR3 DNA reads TGTGCCAGCAGCTTTAGGAGCCCGACAGGGGGCATGAACACTGAAGCTTTCTTT.

The genes are TRBV2 and TRBJ1-5; D possibly corresponds to TRBD1 (6 bases). The V end was cut by 7 bases, the J end by 4 bases, with 11 bases between. CDR1 is SNHLY, CDR2 FYNNEI, per germline. CDR3 length: 13 amino acids. The CDR3 spells CASKRQENQPQHF. CDR3 in DNA: TGTGCCAGCAAGCGACAGGAGAATCAGCCCCAGCATTTT.

Points on this clone: The junction departs from the called germline gene at one end, perhaps through a read error. This rearrangement joins TRBV2 to TRBJ2-6, with TRBD1 matching over 9 bases. The CDR3 consists of 16 residues. Germline loops: CDR1 SNHLY, CDR2 FYNNEI. This chain's CDR3 is CANSETGGAGANVLTF. DNA of the CDR3: TGTGCCAACAGTGAAACAGGGGGCGCTGGGGCCAACGTCCTGACTTTC.

V and J are TRBV30 and TRBJ2-5, with TRBD2 matching over 7 bases. J lost 2 bases, V lost 7 bases, and 7 bases had no gene match. CDR3 size: 13 residues. Germline assignment: CDR1 GTSNPN and CDR2 SVGIG (reference sequence). The CDR3 here is CASSGTMQETQYF. Written as DNA, the CDR3 is TGTGCCTCGTCCGGGACTATGCAAGAGACCCAGTACTTC.

The chain combines TRBV28 with TRBJ2-7; D uncertain. Between the trimmed V and J ends, which lost 2 bases and 7 bases, there was a span of 24 bases. CDR1 is MDHEN, CDR2 SYDVKM, per germline. This CDR3 spans 17 amino acids. The DNA for the CDR3 is TGTGCCAGCAGTTTAAGATTTGACCGTAAACCCGTGTGTGAGCAGTACTTC. It specifies CASSLRFDRKPVCEQYF.

The rearrangement uses TRBV4-3 and TRBJ2-7, with 7 bases identical to TRBD1. Germline V gene data show CDR1 as LGHNA and CDR2 as YSLEER. V lost 3 bases and J lost 3; bases outside the gene matches: 2. The CDR3 has 13 amino acids. The CDR3 is CASSQRQGYEQYF. The CDR3 DNA reads as TGCGCCAGCAGCCAGCGACAGGGCTACGAGCAGTACTTC.

V usage is TRBV7-2 and J usage is TRBJ1-2, with 12 bases aligning to TRBD1. The CDR3 loop spans 16 amino acids. V was pared by 4 bases and J by 4 bases, with 7 bases of the junction left unmatched. Germline CDR1 and CDR2: SGHTA and FQGNSA. The CDR3, as DNA: TGTGCCAGCAGCTGGGGGGACAGGGGGCGCGGCTATGGCTACACCTTC. It translates to CASSWGDRGRGYGYTF.

The chain uses TRBV29-1 and TRBJ2-7, with TRBD2 identical over 10 bases. Germline lookup yields CDR1 SQVTM and CDR2 ANQGSEA. V gave up 7 bases and J gave up 6 bases; unmatched junction bases: 9. This CDR3 is 13 amino acids long. CDR3 in DNA: TGCAGCGCAGAACTAGCGGGAAGGCGCGAGCAGTACTTC. Translated: CSAELAGRREQYF.

The gene calls are TRBV28 and TRBJ1-4; 7 bases are shared with TRBD1. Losses at the gene ends were 8 bases for V and 7 bases for J; bases not matched to a gene: 19. The CDR3 consists of 17 residues. Germline V gene sequence: CDR1 MDHEN, CDR2 SYDVKM. Written as DNA, the CDR3 is TGTGCCAGCTTCCCTCCGGGACAGCGGGATTCGGGTGAAAAACTGTTTTTT. Its protein product is CASFPPGQRDSGEKLFF.

The chain links TRBV20-1 to TRBJ2-5; D remains ambiguous. Germline V gene sequence: CDR1 DFQATT, CDR2 SNEGSKA (reference sequence). There are 11 residues in the CDR3. V gave up 5 bases and J gave up 5 bases, with 9 bases separating them. CDR3 sequence reads: CSADLRETQYF. As DNA, the CDR3 is TGCAGTGCTGATTTACGCGAGACCCAGTACTTC.

The V gene is TRBV29-1, the J gene TRBJ2-3, with D tentatively TRBD1 or TRBD2 (6 bases each). Germline V gene lookup returns CDR1 SQVTM and CDR2 ANQGSEA. CDR3 size: 15 residues. Trimming shortened V by 6 bases and J by 4 bases, and 20 bases separated the two germline ends. The CDR3 DNA follows: TGCAGCGTGGAGGGGGACCCTCATAGGCCAGATACGCAGTATTTT. As protein: CSVEGDPHRPDTQYF.

This clone appeared a few times. The chain has TRBV27 and TRBJ2-1, with D tentatively TRBD2 (5 bases). Trimming stripped 1 base from V and 0 bases from J, with 10 bases between. Germline CDR1 and CDR2: MNHEY and SMNVEV (reference sequence). The CDR3 is 16 amino acids. CDR3 region: CASSLYLGSSYNEQFF. CDR3 coding DNA: TGTGCCAGCAGTTTATACCTGGGGAGCTCCTACAATGAGCAGTTCTTC.

This clone showed up just once. Other DNA sequences in the sample encode the same CDR3. This CDR3 reads CASSPYRGSYEQYF. The CDR3 DNA reads as TGTGCCAGCAGCCCATACAGGGGCTCCTACGAGCAGTACTTC. This rearrangement joins TRBV7-3 to TRBJ2-7; 7 positions match TRBD1. Germline-derived CDR1 and CDR2 are SGHTA and FQGTGA. The CDR3 totals 14 residues. The junction had 4 bases not matched to a gene; V was cut back by 5 bases and J by 0 bases.

This clone was seen only once. Other DNA variants within this sample encode the same CDR3. The chain couples TRBV18 to TRBJ2-3; tentatively, D is TRBD1 or TRBD2 (5 bases each). Trimming pared 1 base from V and 3 bases from J, leaving 5 bases between. The germline V gene has CDR1 KGHSH and CDR2 LQKENI. The CDR3 length is 13 residues. This chain's CDR3 is CASSPRGTDTQYF. The CDR3 bases are TGTGCCAGCTCACCACGGGGGACAGATACGCAGTATTTT.

This chain links TRBV10-3 with TRBJ1-1; 10 positions match TRBD1. The length of the CDR3 is 13 residues. CDR1 ENHRY and CDR2 SYGVKD come from the germline V gene. Trimming at V came to 0 bases and at J to 8 bases, leaving 0 bases not matched to a gene. DNA for the CDR3: TGTGCCATCAGTGAGTCGGGACAGGGGGAAGCTTTCTTT. Its translation: CAISESGQGEAFF.